The present T cell receptor (beta chain) was sequenced within a study of shared clonotypes between healthy human individuals. As to this clone: As yet, its antigen is unknown.

The repertoire was sequenced with immunoSEQ multiplex PCR; TCRdb's copy has only in-frame clones and lacks some. Altogether hundreds of thousands of clones are present, 87% being singletons, with the ten largest covering 15% to 20%. Points from the study as a whole: It was only blood that was sampled, and tissue repertoires likely differ. Clonotypes that were shared across a handful of donors made up about 5.1% of naive CD4 clonotypes. Lower generation probabilities were found for non-shared clonotypes than for those shared by all four donors. In general, naive subsets displayed greater estimated richness than memory subsets did.

Germline CDR1 and CDR2: SGDLS and YYNGEE. Trimming took 0 bases from V and 7 from J, leaving 16 bases between them. The CDR3 length is 16 residues. Input material: memory CD8+ T cells sorted from blood. Sample subset: CD45RO+ cells pooled with CCR7-negative TemRA cells. This sequence joins TRBV9 and TRBJ1-4, with a tentative D call TRBD1 (5 bases). The TCR sequence derives from a man younger than 35 in good health. Here the CDR3 reads CASSVAGGGEGEKLFF. CDR3 DNA sequence: TGTGCCAGCAGCGTAGCTGGCGGGGGAGAGGGTGAAAAACTGTTTTTT.